This entry lists 19 T cell receptor beta chains sequenced from one sample in a study of T cell clonotyping in hematopoietic cell transplantation. TCRdb's table, derived via immunoSEQ multiplex PCR, lists solely in-frame clones and lacks some. Of more than 10,000 clones detected, 65% to 80% appear once; the ten largest clones hold roughly 15%. Sample: peripheral blood mononuclear cells, taken 180 days after allogeneic stem cell transplant. These receptors all come from a male patient between 60 and 69 years old who had an allogeneic stem cell transplant from an unrelated donor, so the T cells may come from the graft donor. Some clones in this sample may be carry-over from other donors' samples.

This rearrangement joins TRBV2 to TRBJ2-7, with 8 bases matching TRBD1. CDR1 is SNHLY and CDR2 is FYNNEI in the germline V gene. V lost 8 bases and J lost 7; bases outside the gene matches: 13. The CDR3 loop spans 14 amino acids. CDR3 in DNA: TGTGCCAGCCGTGCTGGACAGGGTGTTGAGGAGCAGTACTTC. Translating it yields CASRAGQGVEEQYF.

The chain recombines TRBV6-5 with TRBJ2-7; perhaps TRBD2 as D (6 bases). The germline CDR1 and CDR2 sequences are MNHEY and SVGAGI. This CDR3 contains 14 residues. Trimming stripped 1 base from V and 6 bases from J, with 13 bases between. In DNA form, the CDR3 reads TGTGCCAGCAGTTACTTCGGGGGTTTTACCGAGCAGTACTTC. As protein: CASSYFGGFTEQYF.

This rearrangement joins TRBV2 to TRBJ2-2; 7 nucleotides align to TRBD2. V shed 2 bases, J shed 0 bases, and the junction held 0 bases outside the gene matches. CDR3 size: 15 residues. The germline gives CDR1 SNHLY, CDR2 FYNNEI. CDR3 amino acids: CASSELAANTGELFF. The CDR3 region has the DNA TGTGCCAGCAGTGAACTAGCGGCGAACACCGGGGAGCTGTTTTTT.

J is TRBJ1-2 and V is TRBV30; D is perhaps TRBD1 (5 bases). Trimming removed 2 bases from V and 3 bases from J, with 13 bases in between. CDR1 and CDR2 from the germline V gene are GTSNPN and SVGIG (reference sequence). This CDR3 comprises 14 residues. The DNA for the CDR3 is TGTGCCTGGAGTCGGGGTGTGGGGGACTATGGCTACACCTTC. It translates to CAWSRGVGDYGYTF.

The V gene is TRBV29-1, the J gene TRBJ2-7, with D perhaps TRBD1 (6 bases). Germline loops: CDR1 SQVTM, CDR2 ANQGSEA. V was cut by 6 bases and J by 2 bases, with 14 bases left in between. The CDR3 totals 13 residues. The CDR3: CSVWGTPAYEQYF. The CDR3 DNA sequence: TGCAGCGTCTGGGGGACACCAGCCTACGAGCAGTACTTC.

This chain connects TRBV4-3 to TRBJ2-7; D tentatively fits TRBD1 or TRBD2 (5 bases each). V was pared by 0 bases and J by 3 bases, with 12 bases between. Germline values: CDR1 LGHNA, CDR2 YSLEER. The CDR3 loop spans 15 amino acids. CDR3 sequence: CASSQDRGWGYEQYF. For the CDR3, the DNA is TGCGCCAGCAGCCAAGATCGGGGCTGGGGCTACGAGCAGTACTTC.

V gene TRBV5-1 combines with J gene TRBJ2-7; D remains ambiguous. V gave up 0 bases and J gave up 5 bases, with 21 bases separating them. CDR1 is SGHRS, CDR2 YFSETQ, per germline. The CDR3 runs to 17 residues. CDR3 protein: CASSLESYTLQQDEQYF. DNA of the CDR3: TGCGCCAGCAGCTTGGAGTCTTACACTCTCCAGCAGGACGAGCAGTACTTC.

The gene calls are TRBV5-6 and TRBJ2-5, with TRBD1 matching 8 bases. With V trimmed by 2 bases and J by 6 bases, 9 bases remained unmatched. Germline V gene data show CDR1 as SGHDT and CDR2 as YYEEEE. CDR3 length equals 15 residues. The CDR3 DNA sequence: TGTGCCAGCAGCTTCGGGACAGGAAGCCTCAAGACCCAGTACTTC. This sequence encodes CASSFGTGSLKTQYF.

The chain combines TRBV5-1 with TRBJ2-2; D uncertain. The length of the CDR3 is 15 residues. Germline V lookup: CDR1 SGHRS, CDR2 YFSETQ. Trimming took 5 bases from V and 0 from J, leaving 11 bases between them. The CDR3, as DNA: TGCGCCAGCAGATGGGGTTTGACGAACACCGGGGAGCTGTTTTTT. Encoded protein: CASRWGLTNTGELFF.

The chain joins TRBV29-1 to TRBJ1-1; D is ambiguous. Germline V lookup: CDR1 SQVTM, CDR2 ANQGSEA. The ends were cut back, 7 bases at V and 4 bases at J, with 10 bases in the middle. The CDR3 spans 11 residues. Written as DNA, the CDR3 is TGCAGCGCCAAATCGGGCACTGAAGCTTTCTTT. Translation gives CSAKSGTEAFF.

This clone was observed a single time. The chain recombines TRBV9 with TRBJ2-2; D gene uncertain. The V gene lost 0 bases and the J gene lost 10 bases, with 7 bases spanning the gap. This CDR3 is 12 amino acids long. Germline CDR1 SGDLS, CDR2 YYNGEE. This CDR3 reads CASSVDGEELFF. The DNA of the CDR3 is TGTGCCAGCAGCGTAGACGGAGAGGAGCTGTTTTTT.

The chain links TRBV9 to TRBJ2-1; D may correspond to TRBD1 or TRBD2 (6 bases each). Trimming removed 0 bases from V and 6 bases from J, with 16 bases in between. This CDR3 has 16 amino acids. Looked up from germline, CDR1 is SGDLS and CDR2 is YYNGEE. The CDR3 DNA reads TGTGCCAGCAGCGTAGAAATCGGGGGCCGAATCAATGAGCAGTTCTTC. Its protein is CASSVEIGGRINEQFF.

V and J are TRBV2 and TRBJ1-3, with 9 bases that match TRBD1. CDR3 length: 13 residues. CDR1 and CDR2 (germline): SNHLY, FYNNEI. The ends lost 7 bases at V and 4 bases at J; junction bases unmatched: 2. As DNA, the CDR3 is TGTGCCAGCAACAGGGGGCAAGGAAACACCATATATTTT. Protein: CASNRGQGNTIYF.

The chain is built from TRBV6-5 and TRBJ1-1; D is ambiguous. Germline V lookup: CDR1 MNHEY, CDR2 SVGAGI. The V end lost 0 bases, the J end lost 7 bases, and 6 bases lay between the germline ends. This CDR3 contains 12 residues. CDR3 sequence: CASSYSGREAFF. As DNA, the CDR3 is TGTGCCAGCAGTTACTCTGGGCGTGAAGCTTTCTTT.

The CDR3 sequence is CASLPRYQETQYF. The CDR3 nucleotides are TGTGCCAGCCTTCCCAGATACCAAGAGACCCAGTACTTC. The chain carries TRBV6-1 and TRBJ2-5; no clear D. This CDR3 is built from 13 residues. CDR1 and CDR2 from the germline V gene are MNHNS and SASEGT. The germline V and J ends were trimmed by 8 bases and 0 bases, with 10 bases remaining between them.

The rearrangement links TRBV4-1 to TRBJ2-3; 7 bases align to TRBD2. V dropped 4 bases and J dropped 1; count of bases not matched to a gene: 2. In germline, CDR1 is MGHRA, CDR2 YSYEKL. This CDR3 spans 14 amino acids. The CDR3 sequence is CASSLAGGTDTQYF. The DNA of the CDR3 is TGCGCCAGCAGCCTGGCGGGGGGCACAGATACGCAGTATTTT.

The chain couples TRBV19 to TRBJ1-1, with D possibly being TRBD1 (5 bases). V was cut by 5 bases and J by 3 bases, with 13 bases left in between. The CDR3 has 14 residues. Germline CDR1 LNHDA, CDR2 SQIVND (reference sequence). Written as DNA, the CDR3 is TGTGCCAGTAGTGGGACCGCTTGGGACACTGAAGCTTTCTTT. Translating gives CASSGTAWDTEAFF.

The chain has TRBV5-4 and TRBJ2-5; tentatively, D is TRBD2 (5 bases). Trimming removed 3 bases from V and 10 bases from J, with 13 bases in between. Per the germline V gene, CDR1 is SGHNT and CDR2 is YYREEE (reference sequence). The CDR3 loop spans 12 amino acids. The CDR3 spells CASSSRAGDQYF. As DNA, the CDR3 is TGTGCCAGCAGCTCACGCGCGGGTGACCAGTACTTC.

The rearrangement uses TRBV10-1 and TRBJ1-1, with 9 bases that match TRBD1. The V and J ends lost 8 bases and 1 base, in that order; junction bases with no gene match: 8. The CDR3 runs to 15 residues. Germline V CDR1 and CDR2: WNHNN, SYGVQD (reference sequence). The CDR3 DNA reads TGCGCCAGCCAGGGACAGGGAACGGAGAACACTGAAGCTTTCTTT. Protein product: CASQGQGTENTEAFF.